Following are 3 T cell receptor beta chains from one sample sequenced in a study of OX40 agonist ivuxolimab in advanced cancers. Method: immunoSEQ multiplex PCR; TCRdb's copy keeps in-frame clones and lacks some. The data hold roughly 90,000 clones, with 87% observed a single time. The input for sequencing was CD4+ or CD8+ T cells sorted from blood, taken in a trial of the OX40 agonist ivuxolimab. These receptors came from an adult with an advanced solid tumor such as melanoma, head and neck, liver or kidney cancer.

This clone was picked up a small number of times. The genes are TRBV4-3 and TRBJ1-6; TRBD1 agrees at 10 bases. CDR3 size: 17 residues. Losses at the gene ends were 3 bases for V and 0 bases for J; bases not matched to a gene: 2. Germline CDR1 and CDR2: LGHNA and YSLEER. The CDR3 region is CASSQRTGGSYNSPLHF. The DNA of the CDR3 is TGCGCCAGCAGCCAGAGGACAGGGGGCTCCTATAATTCACCCCTCCACTTT.

This clone occurred once. The chain couples TRBV4-1 to TRBJ1-2, with D unclear. The CDR3 extends over 15 amino acids. The V end was cut by 1 base, the J end by 2 bases, with 11 bases between. In germline, CDR1 is MGHRA, CDR2 YSYEKL. CDR3 loop: CASSQGSTSNYGYTF. Written as DNA, the CDR3 is TGCGCCAGCAGCCAAGGGAGTACATCGAACTATGGCTACACCTTC.

The chain links TRBV7-3 to TRBJ1-2; a weak D match, TRBD1 (5 bases). The V and J ends lost 6 bases and 2 bases respectively, with 19 bases between them. Germline V lookup: CDR1 SGHTA, CDR2 FQGTGA. This CDR3 comprises 16 residues. The CDR3 region has the DNA TGTGCCAGCAGTTTCACCCGACAGCAGCCGAACTATGGCTACACCTTC. This sequence encodes CASSFTRQQPNYGYTF.